The 2 T cell receptor beta chains below come from one sample, sequenced in a study of CD8 T cells in ankylosing spondylitis. Their cognate antigens are unknown. Each CDR3 protein gets one entry after TCRdb re-called the 5' RACE reads with MiXCR. The table shows roughly 440,000 distinct CDR3 sequences, with over 15% occurring only once. Whole-study results and caveats: Blood of patients with ankylosing spondylitis appeared to be characterized by a TCR beta motif of eight highly homologous variants.

The specimen was blood, either unsorted or a sorted T cell fraction (not recorded which). The receptors stem from a male donor with ankylosing spondylitis.

This rearrangement joins TRBV24-1 to TRBJ2-1, with 8 bases aligning to TRBD2. CDR1 and CDR2 (germline): KGHDR, SFDVKD. This CDR3 comprises 14 residues. Trimming cost V 5 bases and J 6 bases; bases outside gene matches: 5. The CDR3: CATSGTGGPNEQFF. The CDR3 DNA reads TGTGCCACCAGTGGGACGGGGGGGCCCAATGAGCAGTTCTTC.

The chain carries TRBV7-6 and TRBJ2-3, with 7 bases matching TRBD1. The CDR3 is 15 residues long. Germline CDR1 is SGHVS and CDR2 is FNYEAQ. With 8 bases clipped from V and 1 base from J, the junction kept 9 bases outside the gene matches. The CDR3 loop is CASQLSTGRTDTQYF. The CDR3 nucleotides read TGTGCCAGCCAGCTCTCGACAGGGCGCACAGATACGCAGTATTTT. The full variable domain, in which reference TRBV7-6 and TRBJ2-3 provide the parts outside the CDR3, is GAGVSQSPRYKVTKRGQDVALRCDPISGHVSLYWYRQALGQGPEFLTYFNYEAQQDKSGLPNDRFSAERPEGSISTLTIQRTEQRDSAMYRCASQLSTGRTDTQYFGPGTRLTVL.